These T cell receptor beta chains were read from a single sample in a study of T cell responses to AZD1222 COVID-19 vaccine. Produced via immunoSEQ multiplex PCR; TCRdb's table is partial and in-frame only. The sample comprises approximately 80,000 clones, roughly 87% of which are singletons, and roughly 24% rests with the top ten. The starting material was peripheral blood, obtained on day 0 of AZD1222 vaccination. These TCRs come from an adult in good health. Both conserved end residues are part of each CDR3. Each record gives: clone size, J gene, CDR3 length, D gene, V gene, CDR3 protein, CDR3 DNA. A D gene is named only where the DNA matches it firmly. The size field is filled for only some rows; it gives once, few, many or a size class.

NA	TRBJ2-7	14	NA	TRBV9	CASSVEGQGSEQYF	TGTGCCAGCAGCGTAGAGGGGCAGGGATCGGAGCAGTACTTC
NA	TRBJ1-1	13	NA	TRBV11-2	CASSFSGAAEAFF	TGTGCCAGCAGCTTCTCGGGGGCGGCTGAAGCTTTCTTT
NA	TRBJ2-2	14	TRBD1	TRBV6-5	CATPSGGGGGELFF	TGTGCCACCCCCTCAGGGGGTGGTGGCGGGGAGCTGTTTTTT
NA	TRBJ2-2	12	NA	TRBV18	CASSQRIGELFF	TGTGCCAGCTCACAGAGGATCGGGGAGCTGTTTTTT
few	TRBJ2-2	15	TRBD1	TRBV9	CASSDRQGVTGELFF	TGTGCCAGCAGCGACAGACAGGGGGTCACCGGGGAGCTGTTTTTT
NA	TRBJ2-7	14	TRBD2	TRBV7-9	CASSSLAGLGEQYF	TGTGCCAGCAGCTCCTTAGCGGGATTAGGGGAGCAGTACTTC
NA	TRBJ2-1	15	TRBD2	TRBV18	CASSPNTSGNNEQFF	TGTGCCAGCTCACCAAATACTAGCGGGAACAATGAGCAGTTCTTC
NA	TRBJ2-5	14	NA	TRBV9	CASSVGPSLETQYF	TGTGCCAGCAGCGTTGGACCCTCCCTTGAGACCCAGTACTTC
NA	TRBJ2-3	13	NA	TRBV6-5	CASRTAIPDTQYF	TGTGCCAGCAGGACAGCGATCCCAGATACGCAGTATTTT
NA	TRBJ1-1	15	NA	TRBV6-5	CASSYSGRGSTEAFF	TGTGCCAGCAGTTACTCGGGCAGGGGTTCCACTGAAGCTTTCTTT
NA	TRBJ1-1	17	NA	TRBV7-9	CASSLERDGSMNTEAFF	TGTGCCAGCAGCTTAGAAAGGGACGGATCCATGAACACTGAAGCTTTCTTT
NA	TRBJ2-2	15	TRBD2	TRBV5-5	CASSALLAGAGELFF	TGTGCCAGCAGCGCCCTACTAGCGGGAGCCGGGGAGCTGTTTTTT
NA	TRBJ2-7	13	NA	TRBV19	CASSMQGHYEQYF	TGTGCCAGTAGTATGCAGGGGCACTACGAGCAGTACTTC
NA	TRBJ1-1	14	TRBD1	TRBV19	CASRDRGPGTEAFF	TGTGCCAGTAGGGACAGGGGGCCCGGCACTGAAGCTTTCTTT
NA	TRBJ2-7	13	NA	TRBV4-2	CASSQGETYEQYF	TGTGCCAGCAGCCAAGGAGAAACCTACGAGCAGTACTTC
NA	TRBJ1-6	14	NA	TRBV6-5	CASSYSRGNSPLHF	TGTGCCAGCAGTTACTCTAGGGGGAATTCACCCCTCCACTTT
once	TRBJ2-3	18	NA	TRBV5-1	CASSPFSHELKFTDTQYF	TGCGCCAGCAGCCCATTTAGTCACGAACTAAAATTCACAGATACGCAGTATTTT
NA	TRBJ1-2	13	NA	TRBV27	CASRPQGPYGYTF	TGTGCCAGCAGACCTCAGGGACCCTATGGCTACACCTTC
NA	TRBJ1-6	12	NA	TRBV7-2	CASSLEHSPLHF	TGTGCCAGCAGCTTAGAACATTCACCCCTCCACTTT
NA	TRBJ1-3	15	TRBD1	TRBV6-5	CASSYAGTGGNTIYF	TGTGCCAGCAGTTATGCGGGGACAGGAGGAAACACCATATATTTT
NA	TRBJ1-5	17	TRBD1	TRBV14	CASSQGPQGASNQPQHF	TGTGCCAGCAGCCAGGGACCCCAGGGGGCTTCAAATCAGCCCCAGCATTTT
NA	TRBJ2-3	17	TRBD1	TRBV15	CATSRDGAGGSTDTQYF	TGTGCCACCAGCAGAGATGGGGCAGGGGGCAGTACAGATACGCAGTATTTT
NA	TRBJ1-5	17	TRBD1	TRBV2	CASSDLWTGIESEPQHF	TGTGCCAGCAGTGATCTATGGACAGGGATTGAGTCCGAGCCCCAGCATTTT
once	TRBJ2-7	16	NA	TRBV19	CASSIVAAQATYEQYF	TGTGCCAGTAGTATAGTGGCGGCACAGGCTACCTACGAGCAGTACTTC
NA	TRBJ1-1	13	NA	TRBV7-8	CASRWTENTEAFF	TGTGCCAGCCGGTGGACAGAAAACACTGAAGCTTTCTTT
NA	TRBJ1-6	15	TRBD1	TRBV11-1	CASSFGQGLNSPLHF	TGTGCCAGCAGCTTCGGACAGGGACTTAATTCACCCCTCCACTTT
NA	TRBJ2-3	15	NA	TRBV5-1	CASSFGGVSTDTQYF	TGCGCCAGCAGCTTTGGGGGAGTAAGCACAGATACGCAGTATTTT
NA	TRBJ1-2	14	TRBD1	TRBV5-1	CASSPRTGRYGYTF	TGCGCCAGCAGCCCTAGGACAGGACGTTATGGCTACACCTTC
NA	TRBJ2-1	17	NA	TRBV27	CASSLSLYRSSYNEQFF	TGTGCCAGCAGTTTATCGCTATACAGGAGCTCCTACAATGAGCAGTTCTTC
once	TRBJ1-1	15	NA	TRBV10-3	CATLPQGRRNTEAFF	TGTGCCACCCTCCCCCAGGGTAGGAGGAACACTGAAGCTTTCTTT
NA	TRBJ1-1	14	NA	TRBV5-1	CASSSLGGNTEAFF	TGCGCCAGCAGCTCCCTGGGGGGGAACACTGAAGCTTTCTTT
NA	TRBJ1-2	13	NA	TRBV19	CASRKGGNYGYTF	TGTGCCAGTAGGAAGGGGGGGAACTATGGCTACACCTTC
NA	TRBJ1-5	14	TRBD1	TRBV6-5	CASRGQTINQPQHF	TGTGCCAGCAGGGGACAGACGATCAATCAGCCCCAGCATTTT
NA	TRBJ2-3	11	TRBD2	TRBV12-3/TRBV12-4	CASTEGGRGYF	TGTGCCAGCACGGAGGGCGGGAGGGGGTATTTT
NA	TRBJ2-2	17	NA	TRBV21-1	CASSKAGEGKNTGELFF	TGTGCCAGCAGCAAAGCGGGGGAAGGGAAGAACACCGGGGAGCTGTTTTTT
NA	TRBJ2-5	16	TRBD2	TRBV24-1	CATSGGSGKIGETQYF	TGTGCCACCAGTGGGGGTAGCGGGAAGATTGGAGAGACCCAGTACTTC
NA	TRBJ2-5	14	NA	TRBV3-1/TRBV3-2	CASSLYSGGETQYF	TGTGCCAGCAGTCTTTACAGCGGCGGTGAGACCCAGTACTTC
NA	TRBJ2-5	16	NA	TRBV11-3	CASSLDRAGAVETQYF	TGTGCCAGCAGCTTAGATCGAGCAGGGGCGGTCGAGACCCAGTACTTC
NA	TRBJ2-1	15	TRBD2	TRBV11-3	CASSLRTSEYNEQFF	TGTGCCAGCAGCTTAAGGACTAGCGAATACAATGAGCAGTTCTTC
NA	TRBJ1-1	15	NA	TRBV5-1	CASSLERNQNTEAFF	TGCGCCAGCAGCTTGGAAAGGAACCAGAACACTGAAGCTTTCTTT
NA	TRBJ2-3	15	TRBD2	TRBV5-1	CASSWGTRGSDTQYF	TGCGCCAGCAGCTGGGGGACTAGGGGTTCAGATACGCAGTATTTT
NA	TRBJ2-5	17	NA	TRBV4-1	CASSVPQGFRLGETQYF	TGCGCCAGCAGCGTACCCCAGGGGTTTCGCTTAGGAGAGACCCAGTACTTC
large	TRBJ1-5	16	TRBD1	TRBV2	CASSGQGGRSNQPQHF	TGTGCCAGCAGTGGACAGGGGGGGAGAAGCAATCAGCCCCAGCATTTT
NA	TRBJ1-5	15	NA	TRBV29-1	CSVVTAAGGNQPQHF	TGCAGCGTTGTTACGGCTGCAGGGGGCAATCAGCCCCAGCATTTT
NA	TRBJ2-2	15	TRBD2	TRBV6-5	CASSYVSSGRRELFF	TGTGCCAGCAGTTACGTATCTAGCGGGAGAAGGGAGCTGTTTTTT
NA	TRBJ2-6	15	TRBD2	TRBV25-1	CASTTGGAGANVLTF	TGTGCCAGCACAACCGGGGGGGCTGGGGCCAACGTCCTGACTTTC
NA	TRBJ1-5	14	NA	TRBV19	CASRGSRGTQPQHF	TGTGCCAGTAGAGGAAGTCGGGGCACTCAGCCCCAGCATTTT
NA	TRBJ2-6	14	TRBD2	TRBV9	CASSPVGTSVVLTF	TGTGCCAGCAGCCCTGTAGGGACTAGCGTCGTCCTGACTTTC
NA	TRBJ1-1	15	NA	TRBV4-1	CASSQDGRSAVEAFF	TGCGCCAGCAGCCAAGACGGGAGAAGTGCAGTCGAAGCTTTCTTT
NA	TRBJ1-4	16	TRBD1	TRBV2	CASSEGTAHMGEKLFF	TGTGCCAGCAGTGAGGGGACAGCCCATATGGGTGAAAAACTGTTTTTT
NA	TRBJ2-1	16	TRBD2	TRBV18	CASSPTGTSRYNEQFF	TGTGCCAGCTCACCCACCGGGACTAGCCGCTACAATGAGCAGTTCTTC
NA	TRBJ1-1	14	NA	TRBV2	CASRYPPMNTEAFF	TGTGCCAGCCGATACCCCCCAATGAACACTGAAGCTTTCTTT
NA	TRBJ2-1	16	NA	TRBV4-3	CASSQDLTGAYNEQFF	TGCGCCAGCAGCCAAGACCTTACGGGGGCCTACAATGAGCAGTTCTTC
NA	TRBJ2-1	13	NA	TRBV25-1	CASSDGAYNEQFF	TGTGCCAGCAGTGATGGAGCGTACAATGAGCAGTTCTTC
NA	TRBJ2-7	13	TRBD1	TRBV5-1	CASSWDRGNEQYF	TGCGCCAGCAGCTGGGACAGGGGAAACGAGCAGTACTTC
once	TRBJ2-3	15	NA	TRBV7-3	CASSLTASTGDTQYF	TGTGCCAGCAGCTTAACTGCTTCCACCGGGGATACGCAGTATTTT
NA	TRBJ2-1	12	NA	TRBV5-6	CASSLGTVGKFF	TGTGCCAGCAGCTTGGGTACTGTGGGGAAGTTCTTC
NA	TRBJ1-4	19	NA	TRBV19	CASSVDGRGAGRGNEKLFF	TGTGCCAGTAGTGTGGACGGAAGGGGAGCAGGTCGAGGGAATGAAAAACTGTTTTTT
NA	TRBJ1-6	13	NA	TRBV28	CASSLVQGRALHF	TGTGCCAGCAGTTTAGTCCAGGGCCGGGCTCTCCACTTT